The clone carrying this TCR beta chain was observed at least ten times. Its specificity is not known. General study findings and limits: The larger-cohort validation was restricted to a single TCR beta V-J rearrangement rather than whole repertoires. Tumor Treg TCRs overlapped most with tumor naive CD4+ cells.

The memory fraction was CD4+CD45RO+CD25- cells. Semi-nested PCR with Nested Universal Primer A followed constant-region reverse priming of full-length variable regions. TCRdb reprocessed the 5' RACE reads with MiXCR, giving one entry per CDR3 protein. The sample lists about 57,000 distinct CDR3 sequences; roughly 28% were seen once. Germline CDR1 and CDR2: DFQATT and SNEGSKA (reference sequence). Unmatched junction bases numbered 7, after V lost 4 bases and J lost 4 bases. The CDR3 extends over 14 amino acids. The chain couples TRBV20-1 to TRBJ2-1, with 7 bases fitting TRBD2. The sequenced sample consisted of tumor-infiltrating memory CD4+ T cells sorted from the breast tumor. Subset reported: memory CD4+ T cells, CD4+CD45RO+CD25-. This receptor was taken from a female donor with breast cancer. The chain's CDR3 is CSAIGLVAYNEQFF. In DNA form, the CDR3 reads TGCAGTGCTATTGGACTAGTTGCATACAATGAGCAGTTCTTC.